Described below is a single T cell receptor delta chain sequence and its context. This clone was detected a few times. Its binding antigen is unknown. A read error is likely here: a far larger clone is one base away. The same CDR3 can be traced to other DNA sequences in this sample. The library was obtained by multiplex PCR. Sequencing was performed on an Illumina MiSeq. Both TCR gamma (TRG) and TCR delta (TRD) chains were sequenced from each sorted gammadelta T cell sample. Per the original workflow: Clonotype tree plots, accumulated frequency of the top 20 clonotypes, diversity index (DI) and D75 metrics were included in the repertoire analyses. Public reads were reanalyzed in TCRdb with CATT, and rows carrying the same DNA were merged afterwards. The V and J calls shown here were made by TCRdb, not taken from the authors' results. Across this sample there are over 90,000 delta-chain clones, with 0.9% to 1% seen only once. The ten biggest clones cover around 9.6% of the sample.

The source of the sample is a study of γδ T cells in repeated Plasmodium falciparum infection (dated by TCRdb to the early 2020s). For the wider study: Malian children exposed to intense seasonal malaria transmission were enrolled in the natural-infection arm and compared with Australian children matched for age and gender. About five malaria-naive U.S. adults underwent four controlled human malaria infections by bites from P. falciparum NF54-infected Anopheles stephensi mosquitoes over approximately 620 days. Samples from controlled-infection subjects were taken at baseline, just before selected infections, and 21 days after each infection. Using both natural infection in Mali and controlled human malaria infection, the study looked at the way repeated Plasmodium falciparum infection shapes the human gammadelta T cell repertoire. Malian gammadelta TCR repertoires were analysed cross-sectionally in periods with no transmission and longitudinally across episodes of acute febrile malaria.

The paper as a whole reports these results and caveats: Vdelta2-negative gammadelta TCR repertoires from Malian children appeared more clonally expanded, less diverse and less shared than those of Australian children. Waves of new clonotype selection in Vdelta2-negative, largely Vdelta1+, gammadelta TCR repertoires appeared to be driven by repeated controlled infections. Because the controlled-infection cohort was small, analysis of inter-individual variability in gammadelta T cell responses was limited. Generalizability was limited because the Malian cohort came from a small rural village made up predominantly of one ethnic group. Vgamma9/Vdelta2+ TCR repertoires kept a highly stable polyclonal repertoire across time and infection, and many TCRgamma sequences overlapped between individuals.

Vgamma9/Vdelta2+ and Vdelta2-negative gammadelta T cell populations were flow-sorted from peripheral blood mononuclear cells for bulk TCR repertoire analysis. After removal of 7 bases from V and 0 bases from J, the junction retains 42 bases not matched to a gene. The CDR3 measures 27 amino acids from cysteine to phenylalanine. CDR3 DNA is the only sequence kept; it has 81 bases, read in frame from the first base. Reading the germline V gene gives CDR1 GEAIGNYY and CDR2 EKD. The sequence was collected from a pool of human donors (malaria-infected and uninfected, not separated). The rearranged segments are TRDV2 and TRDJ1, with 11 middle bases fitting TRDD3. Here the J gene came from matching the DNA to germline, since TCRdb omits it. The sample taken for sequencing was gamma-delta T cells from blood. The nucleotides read TGTGCCTGCAGAAAGAGGGTCCAGCCGGACTCTCTTTCTGGGGGATACCCGAGACCCCCTAACACCGATAAACTCATCTTT. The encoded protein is CACRKRVQPDSLSGGYPRPPNTDKLIF.